A single sample is the source of the 6 T cell receptor beta chains below, sequenced in a study of cytomegalovirus exposure and HLA in healthy donors. With 60 Vbeta and 13 Jbeta primers, the PCR was carried out. The repertoire was sequenced with immunoSEQ multiplex PCR; TCRdb's copy has only in-frame clones and lacks some. In the table there are some 130,000 clones, 60% to 75% of which are singletons. Sequencing was done on a sample of PBMCs. The source of these receptors is a human donor in good health.

V gene TRBV27 combines with J gene TRBJ2-7; 8 nucleotides line up with TRBD2. V gave up 4 bases and J gave up 8 bases; unmatched junction bases: 25. CDR3 length: 19 amino acids. Germline V CDR1 and CDR2: MNHEY, SMNVEV (reference sequence). DNA for the CDR3: TGTGCCAGCAGTTGGGGGCCGGGAGGGGACCTACGTACCCTCACTAAGCAGTACTTC. The encoded protein is CASSWGPGGDLRTLTKQYF.

J is TRBJ2-1 and V is TRBV6-5; D is unresolved. The V end lost 5 bases, the J end lost 3 bases, and 11 bases lay between the germline ends. This CDR3 comprises 14 residues. Germline lookup yields CDR1 MNHEY and CDR2 SVGAGI. DNA of the CDR3: TGTGCCAGCAGTCCCGTAGGAGACTACAATGAGCAGTTCTTC. As protein: CASSPVGDYNEQFF.

The chain couples TRBV11-2 to TRBJ2-1, with TRBD2 identical over 12 bases. The V gene's germline CDR1 is SGHAT and CDR2 FQNNGV. After removal of 7 bases from V and 5 bases from J, the junction contained 6 bases not matched to a gene. The CDR3 has 15 amino acids. The CDR3 DNA sequence: TGTGCCAGCACCCTAGCGGGAGGGGTGGACAATGAGCAGTTCTTC. Its protein product is CASTLAGGVDNEQFF.

The chain uses TRBV11-1 and TRBJ2-3, with D tentatively TRBD1 (6 bases). CDR3 length: 14 residues. Trimming took 1 base from V and 1 from J, leaving 6 bases between them. Germline-derived CDR1 and CDR2 are SGHAT and FQDESV (reference sequence). In DNA, the CDR3 is TGTGCCAGCAGCTTAGGGACAGGCACAGATACGCAGTATTTT. It codes for CASSLGTGTDTQYF.

V gene TRBV7-9 combines with J gene TRBJ1-5; the match to TRBD1 covers 7 bases. J was trimmed by 4 bases and V by 5 bases; bases with no gene match: 14. This CDR3 contains 17 residues. Germline V gene sequence: CDR1 SEHNR, CDR2 FQNEAQ (reference sequence). The CDR3 region has the DNA TGTGCCAGCAGCCCCGGTACAGGGGTGAATATTAATCAGCCCCAGCATTTT. This encodes CASSPGTGVNINQPQHF.

The J gene is TRBJ2-2, the V gene TRBV7-7; TRBD2 agrees at 11 bases. The CDR3 is made up of 16 amino acids. V gave up 3 bases and J gave up 4 bases; unmatched junction bases: 4. The germline CDR1 and CDR2 sequences are SSHAT and FNYEAQ (reference sequence). CDR3 in DNA: TGTGCCAGCAGCTTTAGCGGGAGGGCCGGCACCGGGGAGCTGTTTTTT. Its protein is CASSFSGRAGTGELFF.